The T cell receptor beta chain under discussion was sequenced for a study of cytomegalovirus exposure and HLA in healthy donors. Background on the study: An early data release held around 80 million unique TCRs from HLA-typed donors.

Primers for the PCR totalled 60 Vbeta and 13 Jbeta. Assay: immunoSEQ multiplex PCR; the TCRdb copy retains only in-frame clones and omits some. The sample holds over 90,000 clones; around 79% are singletons and the top ten take approximately 3.2%. On this clone itself: What it binds is not known.

Study outcomes and limitations: Later analysis associated a missense DCLRE1C variant with TCR beta V- and J-gene trimming.

Trimming took 4 bases from V and 8 from J; bases not matched to a gene: 14. This CDR3 spans 16 amino acids. The germline V gene has CDR1 KGHSH and CDR2 LQKENI. The TCR was taken from a female donor in good health and CMV-seropositive. Material: PBMCs. The chain couples TRBV18 to TRBJ2-1; 7 bases are a match to TRBD1. The CDR3 nucleotides read TGTGCCAGCTCACTGGACCGGACAGGTAGTTTCGATGAGCAGTTCTTC. It yields the protein CASSLDRTGSFDEQFF.